One sample yielded the 30 T cell receptor beta chains listed below, sequenced in a study of OX40 agonist ivuxolimab in advanced cancers. Profiling relied on immunoSEQ multiplex PCR, and the TCRdb table lists in-frame clones only, not all of them. The data hold about 85,000 clones, with roughly 80% observed a single time. Sequenced here: CD4+ or CD8+ T cells sorted from blood, sampled in a trial of the OX40 agonist ivuxolimab. These receptors came from an adult with an advanced solid tumor such as melanoma, head and neck, liver or kidney cancer.

This sequence joins TRBV15 and TRBJ1-5, with D possibly being TRBD1 (5 bases). V lost 1 base, J lost 3 bases, and 16 bases lay in between. This CDR3 has 17 residues. Per germline, CDR1 LNHNV and CDR2 YYDKDF (reference sequence). CDR3 nucleotides: TGTGCCACCAGCAGAGCTACTTCGACAGTGTACAATCAGCCCCAGCATTTT. This encodes CATSRATSTVYNQPQHF.

This chain joins TRBV19 and TRBJ2-1; D is possibly TRBD2 (5 bases). The CDR3 spans 16 residues. CDR1 LNHDA and CDR2 SQIVND come from the germline V gene (reference sequence). The V and J ends lost 6 bases and 0 bases respectively, with 15 bases between them. CDR3 coding DNA: TGTGCCAGTAGGCCCGGACTTTTCAGCTCCTACAATGAGCAGTTCTTC. It translates to CASRPGLFSSYNEQFF.

The J gene is TRBJ1-1, the V gene TRBV6-1, with 8 bases aligning to TRBD1. CDR3 size: 13 residues. V shed 9 bases and J 4 bases; nucleotides not matched to a gene: 7. The germline CDR1 and CDR2 sequences are MNHNS and SASEGT. The DNA for the CDR3 is TGTGCCAGTGGAACAGGGGGAATCACTGAAGCTTTCTTT. Encoded protein: CASGTGGITEAFF.

By proportion, this clone is medium-sized. This sample includes further DNA sequences coding for the same CDR3. This chain joins TRBV6-5 and TRBJ2-7, with 12 bases fitting TRBD2. The CDR3 is 16 amino acids. The germline CDR1 and CDR2 sequences are MNHEY and SVGAGI. The V segment lost 0 bases and the J segment 1 base; nucleotides outside the gene matches: 1. DNA of the CDR3: TGTGCCAGCAGTTACTCGACTAGCGGGAGTTCCTACGAGCAGTACTTC. Amino acids: CASSYSTSGSSYEQYF.

A note on this clone: One end of the junction varies from germline; a read error may be responsible. The CDR3 DNA reads as TGTGCCACCAGTAACGAAGGCTACTCTGGAAACACCATATATTTT. Translating it yields CATSNEGYSGNTIYF. The chain joins TRBV6-5 to TRBJ1-3; no reliable D call. Germline V gene lookup returns CDR1 MNHEY and CDR2 SVGAGI. This CDR3 region has 15 residues.

The chain links TRBV2 to TRBJ1-1; 8 bases line up with TRBD1. The CDR3 is made up of 13 amino acids. Trimming at V came to 8 bases and at J to 4 bases, leaving 6 bases not matched to a gene. CDR1 and CDR2 (germline): SNHLY, FYNNEI. The CDR3 region has the DNA TGTGCCAGCTTCGACAGGGGTAGCACTGAAGCTTTCTTT. This gives the protein CASFDRGSTEAFF.

The chain couples TRBV5-1 to TRBJ1-1; D might be TRBD1 (6 bases). V was trimmed by 3 bases and J by 2 bases, leaving 11 bases between them. Per germline, CDR1 SGHRS and CDR2 YFSETQ. The CDR3 loop spans 14 amino acids. DNA for the CDR3: TGCGCCAGCAGCTCAACAGGGATAAACACTGAAGCTTTCTTT. It specifies CASSSTGINTEAFF.

The count of this clone is one. V is TRBV5-5 and J is TRBJ2-3; 14 bases agree with TRBD2. The CDR3 is made up of 19 amino acids. V lost 4 bases, J lost 1 base, and 11 bases stayed unmatched. The V gene's germline CDR1 is SGHKS and CDR2 YYEKEE (reference sequence). The CDR3 nucleotides are TGTGCCAGCAGCATCGGACTAGCGGGAGGCATAATTGGCACAGATACGCAGTATTTT. Amino acids: CASSIGLAGGIIGTDTQYF. The full variable domain, with the rest looked up from reference TRBV5-5 and TRBJ2-3, is DAGVTQSPTHLIKTRGQQVTLRCSPISGHKSVSWYQQVLGQGPQFIFQYYEKEERGRGNFPDRFSARQFPNYSSELNVNALLLGDSALYLCASSIGLAGGIIGTDTQYFGPGTRLTVL.

DNA of the CDR3: TGCGCCAGCAGCCAGCCCGGGGAGACCTACGAGCAGTACTTC. Translating gives CASSQPGETYEQYF. V is TRBV5-1 and J is TRBJ2-7; D may be TRBD2 (5 bases). Trimming took 4 bases from V and 2 from J, leaving 13 bases between them. CDR3 length: 14 residues. Germline assignment: CDR1 SGHRS and CDR2 YFSETQ.

The chain joins TRBV11-2 to TRBJ1-6; weak D call: TRBD1 (5 bases). Germline lookup yields CDR1 SGHAT and CDR2 FQNNGV. This CDR3 spans 16 amino acids. The ends were cut back, 5 bases at V and 0 bases at J, with 11 bases in the middle. As DNA, the CDR3 is TGTGCCAGCAGCGGAGGGGTTAGCTCCTATAATTCACCCCTCCACTTT. Residues: CASSGGVSSYNSPLHF.

The chain couples TRBV4-2 to TRBJ2-7; D gene unclear. V lost 1 base and J 6 bases, leaving 16 bases between the germline ends. The CDR3 totals 15 residues. CDR1 is LGHNA, CDR2 YNFKEQ, per germline. In DNA, the CDR3 is TGTGCCAGCAGCCAAGGTTTTACCAGCCCTGGCGAGCAGTACTTC. Its translation is CASSQGFTSPGEQYF.

The chain recombines TRBV27 with TRBJ2-2, with 8 nucleotides matching TRBD2. In germline, CDR1 is MNHEY, CDR2 SMNVEV (reference sequence). With 8 bases clipped from V and 7 bases from J, the junction kept 9 bases outside the gene matches. The CDR3 runs to 14 residues. The CDR3, as DNA: TGTGCCAGCGCCACGGGGGGGGCTGGCGGGGAGCTGTTTTTT. Its protein product is CASATGGAGGELFF.

This clone has just one count. The V and J genes are TRBV7-2 and TRBJ2-7, with 7 positions matching TRBD1. This CDR3 contains 16 residues. Trimming removed 5 bases from V and 3 bases from J; junction bases left unmatched: 13. Germline-derived CDR1 and CDR2 are SGHTA and FQGNSA. The CDR3 DNA reads TGTGCCAGCAGCGATGCCAGGGGGAAAGGGGGCTACGAGCAGTACTTC. This translates into CASSDARGKGGYEQYF.

The chain employs TRBV4-3 and TRBJ2-7, with 8 bases that match TRBD2. V shed 0 bases and J 2 bases; nucleotides not matched to a gene: 3. This CDR3 has 15 amino acids. The germline gives CDR1 LGHNA, CDR2 YSLEER. In nucleotides, the CDR3 is TGCGCCAGCAGCCAAGAAGTAGCGGGAACCTACGAGCAGTACTTC. It encodes CASSQEVAGTYEQYF.

The rearrangement links TRBV11-2 to TRBJ1-2; tentative D call: TRBD1 (6 bases). CDR1 and CDR2 (germline): SGHAT, FQNNGV. The CDR3 loop spans 14 amino acids. Trimming removed 5 bases at V and 11 bases at J, with 21 bases between. The CDR3 region is CASSPLGGALGYTF. CDR3 bases: TGTGCCAGCAGCCCCCTCGGGGGGGCCCTGGGGTACACCTTC.

A single count supports this clone. The chain uses TRBV5-4 and TRBJ1-1, with D unclear. The germline V gene has CDR1 SGHNT and CDR2 YYREEE (reference sequence). V was cut by 1 base and J by 1 base, with 11 bases left in between. The CDR3 has 15 amino acids. The CDR3 DNA sequence: TGTGCCAGCAGCTTGTGGGGTTACGGGAACACTGAAGCTTTCTTT. Translated: CASSLWGYGNTEAFF.

Worth noting for this clone: At one of its ends the junction is not consistent with the germline gene, which may arise from a read error. The rearrangement joins TRBV2 to TRBJ1-5; D gene unclear. CDR1 and CDR2 from the germline V gene are SNHLY and FYNNEI. The CDR3 has 15 amino acids. CDR3: CANSEAVSGYGPQHF. The CDR3 nucleotides read TGTGCCAACAGTGAAGCGGTATCGGGTTACGGGCCCCAGCATTTT.

The chain joins TRBV5-1 to TRBJ2-7; 7 bases fit TRBD1. The V gene end was trimmed by 2 bases and the J gene end by 0 bases; junction bases not matched to a gene: 2. CDR3 length: 14 amino acids. Germline-derived CDR1 and CDR2 are SGHRS and YFSETQ. The CDR3 DNA reads TGCGCCAGCAGCTTCGGACAGGCCTCCTACGAGCAGTACTTC. It specifies CASSFGQASYEQYF.

The CDR3 DNA reads TGTGCCAGCAGCTTAGGGGGGTGGCCTAGCTCCTACGAGCAGTACGTC. Translating gives CASSLGGWPSSYEQYV. The gene calls are TRBV11-2 and TRBJ2-7; D may be TRBD1 or TRBD2 (5 bases each). The germline gives CDR1 SGHAT, CDR2 FQNNGV. The V gene lost 1 base and the J gene lost 0 bases, with 13 bases spanning the gap. CDR3 length equals 16 residues.

The chain joins TRBV28 to TRBJ2-5; D remains unclear. V shed 6 bases and J shed 1 base, with 0 bases lying between them. The CDR3 spans 10 residues. The germline gives CDR1 MDHEN, CDR2 SYDVKM. CDR3 nucleotides: TGTGCCAGCAGCCAAGAGACCCAGTACTTC. As protein: CASSQETQYF.

This clone was counted a few times. The chain joins TRBV7-9 to TRBJ2-3; D might be TRBD2 (6 bases). The CDR3 is made up of 15 amino acids. Per the germline V gene, CDR1 is SEHNR and CDR2 is FQNEAQ (reference sequence). V lost 2 bases to trimming and J lost 4 bases, with 13 bases between them. DNA for the CDR3: TGTGCCAGCAGCTTAATCGGCGGGAAGGCAGATACGCAGTATTTT. It codes for CASSLIGGKADTQYF. Using reference TRBV7-9 and TRBJ2-3 for the parts outside the CDR3, the full variable domain is DTGVSQNPRHKITKRGQNVTFRCDPISEHNRLYWYRQTLGQGPEFLTYFQNEAQLEKSRLLSDRFSAERPKGSFSTLEIQRTEQGDSAMYLCASSLIGGKADTQYFGPGTRLTVL.

The rearrangement uses TRBV4-1 and TRBJ2-6; D unclear. Trimming shortened V by 3 bases and J by 1 base, and 16 bases separated the two germline ends. Germline CDR1 reads MGHRA; CDR2 reads YSYEKL. This CDR3 region has 18 residues. Here the CDR3 reads CASSHDLIVDSGANVLTF. The CDR3 DNA is TGCGCCAGCAGCCACGACTTAATTGTCGATTCTGGGGCCAACGTCCTGACTTTC.

Comment on this clone: The sample holds other DNA sequences that translate to the same CDR3. The V call is TRBV18, the J call TRBJ2-5; D uncertain. V was shortened by 6 bases and J by 1 base, with 9 bases between the two germline ends. The CDR3 spans 13 residues. Germline V CDR1 and CDR2: KGHSH, LQKENI. As DNA, the CDR3 is TGTGCCAGCTCTCTCGGCCTCCAAGAGACCCAGTACTTC. Translating gives CASSLGLQETQYF.

This clone appeared once. This chain links TRBV5-1 with TRBJ2-6; 8 positions agree with TRBD1. Germline values: CDR1 SGHRS, CDR2 YFSETQ. The CDR3 runs to 17 residues. The V and J ends lost 4 bases and 1 base, in that order; junction bases with no gene match: 7. CDR3 region: CASSTQGVQSGANVLTF. CDR3 DNA: TGCGCCAGCAGCACACAGGGGGTCCAATCTGGGGCCAACGTCCTGACTTTC.

The genes are TRBV28 and TRBJ1-1; 8 nucleotides match TRBD1. J was trimmed by 1 base and V by 6 bases; bases with no gene match: 10. From germline, CDR1 is MDHEN and CDR2 SYDVKM. The CDR3 contains 16 residues. The CDR3 DNA sequence: TGTGCCAGCAGATCCACCCCCGGGACAGGGAACACTGAAGCTTTCTTT. This sequence encodes CASRSTPGTGNTEAFF.

The rearrangement joins TRBV29-1 to TRBJ2-5; perhaps TRBD1 as D (6 bases). The CDR3 runs 13 residues. V lost 7 bases and J 5 bases, leaving 17 bases between the germline ends. CDR1 SQVTM and CDR2 ANQGSEA come from the germline V gene. In nucleotides, the CDR3 is TGCAGCGAGCAACACAGGGCAGGGGAGACCCAGTACTTC. Residues: CSEQHRAGETQYF.

DNA for the CDR3: TGCGCCAGCAGCTTCGGACTAGCGGGCCCGGAGACCCAGTACTTC. It encodes CASSFGLAGPETQYF. This sequence joins TRBV5-1 and TRBJ2-5, with 11 bases identical to TRBD2. The germline CDR1 and CDR2 sequences are SGHRS and YFSETQ. The J segment lost 5 bases and the V segment lost 2 bases, leaving 5 bases of the junction unmatched. There are 15 residues in the CDR3.

The genes are TRBV28 and TRBJ1-3; no clear D gene. The V end lost 5 bases, the J end lost 0 bases, and 14 bases lay between the germline ends. Germline V CDR1 and CDR2: MDHEN, SYDVKM. There are 16 residues in the CDR3. In DNA form, the CDR3 reads TGTGCCAGCAGTCTAAACTCCAGAGTCTCTGGAAACACCATATATTTT. Its translation is CASSLNSRVSGNTIYF.

This rearrangement joins TRBV5-1 to TRBJ2-5; TRBD2 matches at 8 bases. J was trimmed by 2 bases and V by 4 bases; bases with no gene match: 10. Per the germline V gene, CDR1 is SGHRS and CDR2 is YFSETQ. This CDR3 contains 16 residues. This chain's CDR3 is CASSPQGSGVQETQYF. CDR3 in DNA: TGCGCCAGCAGCCCGCAGGGTAGCGGGGTGCAAGAGACCCAGTACTTC.

In its sample, this clone was seen once. The chain joins TRBV28 to TRBJ2-5, with 8 bases that match TRBD2. There are 14 residues in the CDR3. CDR1 and CDR2 (germline): MDHEN, SYDVKM. V dropped 5 bases and J dropped 2; count of bases not matched to a gene: 4. CDR3 DNA: TGTGCCAGCAGTCGTTTAGCGGGACAAGAGACCCAGTACTTC. Protein product: CASSRLAGQETQYF.